One and the same sample provided the 12 T cell receptor beta chains below, sequenced in a study of T cell clonotyping in hematopoietic cell transplantation. Time point defined: recipient sample about 28 days before transplant, after cytoreduction. Generated by immunoSEQ multiplex PCR, the TCRdb table keeps only in-frame clones and is missing some. This sample yields 13,000 or so clones, of which approximately 83% are seen a single time; 15% to 20% belongs to the top ten. Here the sequenced sample was peripheral blood mononuclear cells, taken before stem cell transplant. The receptors come from a man aged 55 to 70 with acute myeloid leukemia. Some clones in this sample may be carry-over from other donors' samples.

The J gene is TRBJ1-1, the V gene TRBV5-1; D is possibly TRBD1 (5 bases). Germline CDR1 SGHRS, CDR2 YFSETQ. This CDR3 region has 15 residues. Trimming took 0 bases from V and 4 from J, leaving 13 bases between them. The CDR3 DNA follows: TGCGCCAGCAGCTTGGAGGGACCGTCCTCCACTGAAGCTTTCTTT. This codes for CASSLEGPSSTEAFF.

The chain couples TRBV5-1 to TRBJ2-3; D gene ambiguous. Germline V gene data show CDR1 as SGHRS and CDR2 as YFSETQ. There are 13 residues in the CDR3. V lost 3 bases to trimming and J lost 4 bases, with 9 bases between them. CDR3 nucleotide sequence: TGCGCCAGCAGCTCCCTCTCCGCAGATACGCAGTATTTT. Translating gives CASSSLSADTQYF.

The chain joins TRBV5-1 to TRBJ1-4; maybe TRBD1 (5 bases). V was trimmed by 4 bases and J by 4 bases, leaving 11 bases between them. This CDR3 is built from 14 residues. CDR1 is SGHRS and CDR2 is YFSETQ in the germline V gene. The CDR3 loop is CASSVGGGNEKLFF. The DNA of the CDR3 is TGCGCCAGCAGCGTTGGGGGTGGTAATGAAAAACTGTTTTTT.

This clone was recorded once. The rearrangement links TRBV6-1 to TRBJ1-5; tentatively, D is TRBD1 (6 bases). The CDR3 length is 13 residues. Germline values: CDR1 MNHNS, CDR2 SASEGT. V was clipped by 4 bases and J by 9 bases, with 13 bases between them. CDR3: CASSARGFMPQHF. In nucleotides, the CDR3 is TGTGCCAGCAGTGCGAGGGGGTTTATGCCCCAGCATTTT.

This clone was recorded a few times. The J gene is TRBJ2-3, the V gene TRBV7-7, with 8 positions matching TRBD1. J gave up 6 bases and V 5 bases, and 7 bases lay outside the gene matches. The CDR3 spans 14 residues. Germline loops: CDR1 SSHAT, CDR2 FNYEAQ (reference sequence). The CDR3 region has the DNA TGTGCCAGCAGCGCCGGGACAGGACTCGATACGCAGTATTTT. Its translation is CASSAGTGLDTQYF.

The V gene is TRBV11-2, the J gene TRBJ2-4; 8 nucleotides align to TRBD2. V was clipped by 4 bases and J by 9 bases; unmatched bases: 5. The CDR3 has 13 residues. The V gene's germline CDR1 is SGHAT and CDR2 FQNNGV. CDR3 sequence (DNA): TGTGCCAGCAGCTCGACTAGCGCTAGCATTCAGTACTTC. Translated, it gives CASSSTSASIQYF.

The chain uses TRBV2 and TRBJ1-6; no reliable D call. CDR3 length equals 15 residues. The germline V and J ends were trimmed by 5 bases and 11 bases, with 19 bases remaining between them. Germline loops: CDR1 SNHLY, CDR2 FYNNEI. Here the CDR3 reads CASSTWTVVGAPLHF. CDR3 nucleotide sequence: TGTGCCAGCAGTACCTGGACTGTCGTTGGTGCACCCCTCCACTTT.

This clone was seen more than once but under ten times. The chain has TRBV19 and TRBJ2-5, with 9 bases fitting TRBD1. V shed 3 bases, J shed 2 bases, and the junction held 4 bases outside the gene matches. CDR1 and CDR2 (germline): LNHDA, SQIVND (reference sequence). The CDR3 extends over 15 amino acids. This chain's CDR3 is CASSIGTGLQETQYF. The CDR3 DNA reads as TGTGCCAGTAGTATCGGGACAGGGCTTCAAGAGACCCAGTACTTC.

The rearrangement links TRBV7-2 to TRBJ2-1, with D uncertain. The CDR3 runs to 13 residues. The germline CDR1 and CDR2 sequences are SGHTA and FQGNSA. V was cut by 3 bases and J by 5 bases, with 8 bases left in between. CDR3 region: CASSLGSNNEQFF. The CDR3, as DNA: TGTGCCAGCAGCTTGGGTTCAAACAATGAGCAGTTCTTC.

The chain joins TRBV19 to TRBJ2-7; D tentatively fits TRBD1 or TRBD2 (5 bases each). V was trimmed by 4 bases and J by 6 bases, leaving 19 bases between them. The germline gives CDR1 LNHDA, CDR2 SQIVND (reference sequence). The CDR3 spans 15 residues. Here the CDR3 reads CASSTLGPRAPEQYF. The CDR3 DNA reads as TGTGCCAGTAGTACCTTGGGGCCGAGGGCCCCCGAGCAGTACTTC.

This chain uses TRBV2 with TRBJ1-1; tentatively, D is TRBD1 (5 bases). CDR1 SNHLY and CDR2 FYNNEI come from the germline V gene. V shed 6 bases and J shed 0 bases, with 11 bases lying between them. The CDR3 extends over 14 amino acids. CDR3 protein: CASSLTALNTEAFF. The CDR3 nucleotides read TGTGCCAGCAGCTTGACAGCCCTGAACACTGAAGCTTTCTTT.

The chain uses TRBV19 and TRBJ1-2; 7 nucleotides line up with TRBD1. CDR1 and CDR2 from the germline V gene are LNHDA and SQIVND (reference sequence). Trimming removed 5 bases from V and 7 bases from J; junction bases left unmatched: 13. The CDR3 contains 15 residues. CDR3 loop: CASSVGQEVMSGYTF. In nucleotides, the CDR3 is TGTGCCAGTAGTGTAGGACAGGAGGTCATGAGTGGCTACACCTTC.